This TCR beta chain originates from a study of T cells in Graves' hyperthyroidism and ophthalmopathy. Study-wide findings and caveats: Blood samples included most of the expanded thyroid clonotypes exceeding 0.001. Stable hyperthyroidism and ophthalmopathy were separated using 13 V-J signatures.

CDR1 is MGHDK and CDR2 is SYGVNS in the germline V gene. The CDR3 totals 15 residues. V lost 6 bases and J 1 base, leaving 16 bases between the germline ends. To note about this clonotype: The antigen is not known.

Amplification of TCR beta CDR3 regions was performed using RNA transcripts as template. An initial round of RT-PCR targeting the TCR CDR3 relied on the HTBI primer set. TCRdb re-called the multiplex PCR reads through MiXCR, storing one row per CDR3 protein. Among 700,000 to 950,000 distinct CDR3 sequences listed, approximately 36% were seen once. This chain links TRBV25-1 with TRBJ2-7; D is unclear. Sequencing was done on a sample of blood. The clonotype originates from a middle-aged woman with Graves' hyperthyroidism. CDR3 amino acids: CASRDLTTPSYEQYF. The DNA of the CDR3 is TGTGCCAGCAGGGATCTGACGACCCCTTCCTACGAGCAGTACTTC.